The 3 T cell receptor beta chains listed next were all sequenced from one sample in a study of Tregs in tolerant kidney transplant recipients. The protocol was immunoSEQ multiplex PCR, while the TCRdb copy is restricted to in-frame clones and leaves out a portion. The sample holds under 35,000 clones. Mixed chimerism was transient after nonmyeloablative marrow transplants from related graft donors. Sequenced here: CD4+ T cells from blood (PBMCs), sampled 24 months after the transplant. Receptor source: a human patient who received a combined kidney and bone marrow transplant. Among the T cells, some may be from the graft donor.

Note on this clone: The CDR3 is cut off 3 residues early in the read; its end comes from the germline J gene. V and J are TRBV14 and TRBJ2-5; a weak D match, TRBD2 (6 bases). V dropped 4 bases and J dropped 7 bases, with 25 bases sitting between them. Germline V gives CDR1 SGHDN, CDR2 FVKESK. The CDR3 has 17 amino acids. This chain's CDR3 is CASSPQWDSRSTGTQYF. CDR3 bases read: TGTGCCAGCAGCCCCCAGTGGGACTCAAGGTCCACAGGGACC.

Note on this clone: Coverage ceases 3 residues before the CDR3 finishes, and the germline J gene fills in the end. The chain couples TRBV7-2 to TRBJ2-3, with 13 bases fitting TRBD2. The CDR3 consists of 16 residues. The germline V gene has CDR1 SGHTA and CDR2 FQGNSA. J lost 5 bases, V lost 0 bases, and 2 bases had no gene match. The sequenced part of the CDR3 DNA is TGTGCCAGCAGCTTAGCATGGACTAGCGGGGGAGATACG. Residues: CASSLAWTSGGDT. The whole CDR3 sequence is CASSLAWTSGGDTQYF.

In the case of this clone: The read ends 3 residues early relative to the CDR3; the germline J gene fills the gap. Other nucleotide sequences in the sample specify the same CDR3. J is TRBJ2-7 and V is TRBV7-9, with 8 bases that match TRBD2. V dropped 4 bases and J dropped 2; count of bases not matched to a gene: 4. CDR3 length equals 14 residues. Germline-derived CDR1 and CDR2 are SEHNR and FQNEAQ (reference sequence). The DNA read from the CDR3 is TGTGCCAGCAGCTCAACTAGCGGAACCTACGAG. Amino acids: CASSSTSGTYE. The complete CDR3 protein is CASSSTSGTYEQYF.